This entry features one T cell receptor (beta chain) sequence. Some clones are missing from TCRdb's copy, which holds only in-frame ones; the method was immunoSEQ multiplex PCR. In the table there are 360,000 or so clones, almost 90% of which are singletons. Membership in each cohort depended on participant-reported clinical history. The V and J ends lost 3 bases and 4 bases, in that order; junction bases with no gene match: 11. The CDR3 runs to 17 residues. Germline assignment: CDR1 LNHDA and CDR2 SQIVND (reference sequence). This entry comes from a study of blood T cell repertoires in COVID-19. The sequenced material came from PBMCs or T cells enriched from blood (not recorded which). This sequence joins TRBV19 and TRBJ2-1; 8 nucleotides line up with TRBD2. This receptor was identified in a woman in her 30s who had been exposed to COVID-19. The CDR3 loop reads CASSISSRASGYNEQFF. The DNA of the CDR3 is TGTGCCAGTAGTATTTCTTCCCGGGCTAGCGGGTACAATGAGCAGTTCTTC.